A single sample is the source of the 6 T cell receptor beta chains below, sequenced in a study of blood T cell repertoires in COVID-19. Clones were read by immunoSEQ multiplex PCR, and TCRdb kept only the in-frame ones, dropping some. The table records about 130,000 clones, more than 70% of them present only once. Material for sequencing was peripheral blood. These receptors all stem from a woman older than 75 with acute or convalescent COVID-19.

The chain uses TRBV6-2 or TRBV6-3 and TRBJ1-5; TRBD1 matches 8 bases. Germline trimming cut 7 bases from V and 0 bases from J; bases unmatched to any gene: 17. The germline CDR1 and CDR2 sequences are MNHEY and SVGEGT. This CDR3 spans 19 amino acids. DNA for the CDR3: TGTGCCAGCACCCCCTGGGGGCGGGTACAGGGGGATAGCAATCAGCCCCAGCATTTT. Encoded protein: CASTPWGRVQGDSNQPQHF.

The chain joins TRBV5-8 to TRBJ1-1; no clear D. Trimming left V 4 bases short and J 5 bases short, with 15 bases between. CDR3 length: 14 residues. Germline V gene data show CDR1 as SGHTS and CDR2 as YDEGEE. CDR3 residues: CASSHPRYATEAFF. The CDR3 DNA follows: TGTGCCAGCAGCCACCCACGGTATGCAACTGAAGCTTTCTTT.

The chain recombines TRBV11-2 with TRBJ2-5; perhaps TRBD1 as D (5 bases). CDR1 and CDR2 (germline): SGHAT, FQNNGV. The CDR3 runs 15 residues. The V end was cut by 0 bases, the J end by 5 bases, with 13 bases between. The CDR3 DNA reads TGTGCCAGCAGCTTAGAGCAGGGTAGTCGGGAGACCCAGTACTTC. Protein: CASSLEQGSRETQYF.

V is TRBV28 and J is TRBJ1-2; a possible D gene is TRBD1 (5 bases). Trimming pared 11 bases from V and 4 bases from J, leaving 17 bases between. The CDR3 totals 13 residues. Germline CDR1 reads MDHEN; CDR2 reads SYDVKM. The CDR3 loop is CAGTPQGAYGYTF. In nucleotides, the CDR3 is TGTGCCGGCACCCCCCAGGGTGCCTATGGCTACACCTTC.

The gene calls are TRBV7-9 and TRBJ2-1, with 10 nucleotides matching TRBD2. The J segment lost 5 bases and the V segment lost 8 bases, leaving 9 bases of the junction unmatched. CDR1 is SEHNR, CDR2 FQNEAQ, per germline (reference sequence). CDR3 size: 15 residues. CDR3 sequence reads: CASAQRTSGNNEQFF. CDR3 DNA sequence: TGTGCCAGCGCTCAGCGTACTAGCGGGAACAATGAGCAGTTCTTC.

DNA for the CDR3: TGTGCCAGCAGCAAAGAGGGAGAAAACCGTCCCAATGAGCAGTTCTTC. Translation: CASSKEGENRPNEQFF. V is TRBV21-1 and J is TRBJ2-1; the listed D gene, TRBD2, was not tested against the DNA. TRBV21-1 corresponds to a pseudogene. The CDR3 totals 16 residues.